This T cell receptor beta chain came from a study of T-cell reconstitution after alpha-beta-depleted transplantation in children. Whole-study findings and limits: T-cell counts and diversity were attributed mostly to newly produced T cells one year after transplant.

The CDR3 loop spans 16 amino acids. For this clonotype: Its target is unknown.

Unique molecular identifiers were incorporated when the TCRbeta library was constructed. One entry per CDR3 protein, called by TCRdb with MiXCR from the PCR reads. The data show 670,000 or so distinct CDR3 sequences, roughly 14% seen once. The sequencing used PBMCs, collected before TCRalphabeta/CD19-depleted stem cell transplant. The chain recombines TRBV21-1 with TRBJ2-7; the D call of TRBD1 is as the table states it, not checked on the DNA. TRBV21-1 is classified as a pseudogene. The receptor comes from a girl aged 2 to 10 with congenital amegakaryocytic thrombocytopenia, due to receive a stem cell transplant. CDR3 residues: CASSSYPGQGVGEQYF. DNA for the CDR3: TGTGCCAGCAGCTCCTATCCGGGACAGGGGGTGGGCGAGCAGTACTTC.